The 17 T cell receptor beta chains below come from one sample, sequenced in a study of blood T cell repertoires in COVID-19. Assay used: immunoSEQ multiplex PCR; TCRdb lists only in-frame clones, some missing. The sample shows fewer than 150,000 clones, about 85% of them seen only once. Sequences were obtained from peripheral blood. The receptors here all came from a man aged 50-59 years with acute or convalescent COVID-19.

This chain links TRBV7-8 with TRBJ1-1; D is unresolved. Trimming removed 0 bases at V and 1 base at J, with 6 bases between. The CDR3 runs 14 residues. The germline V gene has CDR1 SGHVS and CDR2 FQNEAQ. The CDR3 region is CASSLASGNTEAFF. CDR3 bases: TGTGCCAGCAGCTTAGCGTCCGGGAACACTGAAGCTTTCTTT.

This sequence joins TRBV14 and TRBJ2-3, with 8 bases that match TRBD2. The CDR3 runs to 15 residues. With 2 bases clipped from V and 4 bases from J, the junction kept 5 bases outside the gene matches. Germline V CDR1 and CDR2: SGHDN, FVKESK. CDR3 sequence reads: CASSQLRGGADTQYF. The CDR3, as DNA: TGTGCCAGCAGCCAACTTCGGGGGGGCGCAGATACGCAGTATTTT.

The chain employs TRBV10-3 and TRBJ2-3, with 7 bases that match TRBD2. CDR1 and CDR2 (germline): ENHRY, SYGVKD. CDR3 length: 15 residues. V gave up 2 bases and J gave up 0 bases; unmatched junction bases: 2. CDR3 DNA: TGTGCCATCAGTGAGACGGGGGGAAGCACAGATACGCAGTATTTT. Protein product: CAISETGGSTDTQYF.

The chain has TRBV3-1 (or the pseudogene TRBV3-2) and TRBJ2-2; possibly TRBD2 for D (6 bases). V was trimmed by 0 bases and J by 7 bases, leaving 9 bases between them. The germline CDR1 and CDR2 sequences are LGHDT and YNNKEL (reference sequence). This CDR3 comprises 14 residues. CDR3 amino acids: CASSQDRAGGELFF. CDR3 nucleotides: TGTGCCAGCAGCCAAGATAGAGCGGGCGGGGAGCTGTTTTTT.

The CDR3 nucleotides read TGTGCCACCAACTCGGTAACGAACACTGAAGCTTTCTTT. It specifies CATNSVTNTEAFF. The rearrangement links TRBV10-3 to TRBJ1-1, with D uncertain. This CDR3 is 13 amino acids long. Germline V gene data show CDR1 as ENHRY and CDR2 as SYGVKD. Trimming cost V 10 bases and J 1 base, with 13 bases left between them.

This clone appeared once. In DNA, the CDR3 is TGTGCCAGCAGCTTCCCCGGGGGGGGCTCTGGAAACACCATATATTTT. Amino acid sequence: CASSFPGGGSGNTIYF. The chain carries TRBV11-2 and TRBJ1-3; D perhaps matches TRBD1 (5 bases). CDR1 and CDR2 (germline): SGHAT, FQNNGV. The CDR3 runs to 16 residues. Trimming stripped 3 bases from V and 0 bases from J, with 12 bases between.

The V gene is TRBV9, the J gene TRBJ1-4; D unclear. This CDR3 is built from 12 residues. Germline CDR1 SGDLS, CDR2 YYNGEE. Trimming left V 3 bases short and J 7 bases short, with 7 bases between. The CDR3 DNA follows: TGTGCCAGCAGCGGAAGAGGTGAAAAACTGTTTTTT. Protein sequence: CASSGRGEKLFF.

The CDR3 spells CASSPLVGENTEAFF. The CDR3 nucleotides read TGTGCCAGCAGCCCCCTAGTAGGGGAGAACACTGAAGCTTTCTTT. V is TRBV4-2 and J is TRBJ1-1; possibly TRBD1 for D (5 bases). This CDR3 is 15 amino acids long. CDR1 LGHNA and CDR2 YNFKEQ come from the germline V gene. The V gene lost 4 bases and the J gene lost 1 base, with 13 bases spanning the gap.

This chain joins TRBV3-1 (or the pseudogene TRBV3-2) and TRBJ1-2; 8 bases match TRBD1. J lost 2 bases, V lost 4 bases, and 12 bases had no gene match. Germline lookup yields CDR1 LGHDT and CDR2 YNNKEL (reference sequence). The CDR3 loop spans 17 amino acids. In nucleotides, the CDR3 is TGTGCCAGCAGCCGGAGTAATACCCACAGGGGGAACTATGGCTACACCTTC. Translating gives CASSRSNTHRGNYGYTF.

The chain carries TRBV7-9 and TRBJ1-4; D is unresolved. The CDR3 is made up of 17 amino acids. V lost 2 bases to trimming and J lost 3 bases, with 16 bases between them. Germline V gene data show CDR1 as SEHNR and CDR2 as FQNEAQ (reference sequence). The CDR3 bases are TGTGCCAGCAGCTTACGGGGAACCGGGAAGGCTAATGAAAAACTGTTTTTT. It yields the protein CASSLRGTGKANEKLFF.

The J gene is TRBJ1-2, the V gene TRBV7-2; TRBD1 matches 8 bases. The junction had 5 bases not matched to a gene; V was cut back by 5 bases and J by 3 bases. The CDR3 covers 14 residues. The germline gives CDR1 SGHTA, CDR2 FQGNSA. CDR3 in amino acids: CASSEGTGYYGYTF. CDR3 nucleotide sequence: TGTGCCAGCAGCGAAGGGACAGGCTACTATGGCTACACCTTC.

The sample holds a few counts of this clone. This chain joins TRBV2 and TRBJ1-6, with D hard to call. From germline, CDR1 is SNHLY and CDR2 FYNNEI. The ends were cut back, 5 bases at V and 14 bases at J, with 19 bases in the middle. The CDR3 has 14 residues. DNA of the CDR3: TGTGCCAGCAGTCTCTCGTCGCCCGGGAGCACCCTCCACTTT. Amino acids: CASSLSSPGSTLHF.

This chain links TRBV13 with TRBJ2-5, with D maybe TRBD1 (5 bases). This CDR3 has 14 amino acids. Germline V gene data show CDR1 as PRHDT and CDR2 as FYEKMQ (reference sequence). V shed 0 bases and J shed 6 bases, with 11 bases lying between them. The CDR3 is CASSLGGRAQTQYF. The CDR3 nucleotides are TGTGCCAGCAGCTTAGGAGGCAGGGCACAGACCCAGTACTTC.

The sample holds a few counts of this clone. This sequence joins TRBV29-1 and TRBJ2-7; D might be TRBD2 (6 bases). Germline V gene data show CDR1 as SQVTM and CDR2 as ANQGSEA. The CDR3 spans 11 residues. The V gene lost 4 bases and the J gene lost 6 bases, with 10 bases spanning the gap. The CDR3 sequence: CSVARGSEQYF. The CDR3, as DNA: TGCAGCGTTGCCCGGGGGAGCGAGCAGTACTTC.

As regards this clone: Other DNA sequences in this sample translate to the same CDR3. This chain joins TRBV6-5 and TRBJ1-2, with 7 nucleotides matching TRBD1. Germline V gene sequence: CDR1 MNHEY, CDR2 SVGAGI. V shed 6 bases and J 3 bases; nucleotides not matched to a gene: 4. This CDR3 is 13 amino acids long. This chain's CDR3 is CASRETGYYGYTF. Written as DNA, the CDR3 is TGTGCCAGCAGAGAGACAGGGTACTATGGCTACACCTTC.

The chain links TRBV7-2 to TRBJ2-5; 11 nucleotides line up with TRBD1. V gave up 3 bases and J gave up 5 bases; unmatched junction bases: 8. The CDR3 consists of 16 residues. CDR1 SGHTA and CDR2 FQGNSA come from the germline V gene. In DNA form, the CDR3 reads TGTGCCAGCAGCTTCGGGAGGACAGGGGGCGGTGAGACCCAGTACTTC. This encodes CASSFGRTGGGETQYF.

In DNA, the CDR3 is TGTGCCAGCAGCTCGGGACAGACCTCCTATAATTCACCCCTCCACTTT. This encodes CASSSGQTSYNSPLHF. The rearrangement joins TRBV7-9 to TRBJ1-6, with 7 bases lining up with TRBD1. The length of the CDR3 is 16 residues. Germline-derived CDR1 and CDR2 are SEHNR and FQNEAQ (reference sequence). After removal of 4 bases from V and 0 bases from J, the junction contained 3 bases not matched to a gene.